This TCR beta chain was documented in a study of cytomegalovirus exposure and HLA in healthy donors. Vbeta (60) and Jbeta (13) primers were used in the PCR. This table comes from immunoSEQ multiplex PCR, and its TCRdb copy is limited to in-frame clones, with some not included. The data contain 150,000 to 200,000 clones, 75% to 80% of them singletons. This CDR3 is built from 13 residues. Germline loops: CDR1 SGHNT, CDR2 YYREEE (reference sequence). Trimming took off 2 bases at V and 4 bases at J, with 7 bases between the two ends. The V and J genes are TRBV5-4 and TRBJ1-3; the D is unclear. The sample comprised PBMCs. This TCR was sampled from a woman aged 40 to 50 in good health and CMV-seropositive. The CDR3 DNA follows: TGTGCCAGCAGCTTAGAGGCCGGAAACACCATATATTTT. It yields the protein CASSLEAGNTIYF.